The source of this T cell receptor beta chain is a study of Ad26.COV2.S vaccination and SARS-CoV-2 variants (dated by TCRdb to the early 2020s). The study in broad terms: Vaccine-arm donors came from COV1001, a multicentre, randomized, double-blind, placebo-controlled phase I-IIa trial of Ad26.COV2.S in healthy adults. A total of about 30 samples were included in the TCR-sequenced set, comprising around 19 Ad26.COV2.S vaccine recipients, 5 placebo recipients and 8 SARS-CoV-2 convalescent individuals. Blinding of investigators to trial group allocation was maintained during experiments and outcome assessment. The specificity and breadth of SARS-CoV-2-reactive T cell receptors after Ad26.COV2.S vaccination were assessed by TCRbeta repertoire sequencing. Trial participants were randomized into five groups of five: low-dose or high-dose Ad26.COV2.S given once or twice, or placebo on both occasions. Ad26.COV2.S was administered intramuscularly at a dose of 5x10^10 or 1x10^11 viral particles, either as one shot or as two shots given 56 days apart.

The treatment or condition label, as the study defines it: roughly 18 received Ad26.COV2.S at low or high dose, single or two shots; about 5 received placebo; per-sample allocation not given. Repertoires of vaccine and placebo recipients were sequenced from samples taken on day 63 after the first injection. Between 29 July and 7 August 2020, Cohort 1b enrolled about 27 adults aged 18-55 years at one site in Boston, USA. As a vaccine, Ad26.COV2.S was a replication-incompetent adenovirus type 26 vector that expressed a prefusion-stabilized SARS-CoV-2 spike protein derived from the original Wuhan strain. CDR1 and CDR2 are drawn from the germline V gene: MNHNS, SASEGT. Reading from cysteine to phenylalanine, the CDR3 counts 14 amino acids. Only the CDR3 portion is preserved as DNA: 42 bases, with reading frame beginning at the first base. Results the study describes overall, beyond this receptor: Comparable non-spike TCR breadth was observed between vaccine and placebo recipients, consistent with only spike being contained in the vaccine. The study lacked the statistical power to compare responses across vaccine doses or regimens. According to the authors, total T cell responses may have been underestimated by the TCR breadth and depth analyses. Compared with placebo recipients, Ad26.COV2.S recipients showed higher spike-specific TCR breadth (P = 0.0014). Substantial breadth of spike-specific CD8+ and CD4+ T cell responses was reported after vaccination.

TCRbeta CDR3 regions were sequenced with the immunoSEQ Assay. After extraction, genomic DNA underwent amplification by bias-controlled multiplex PCR, followed by high-throughput sequencing. As for how the authors treated the data: Collapsing and filtering of sequences were performed to quantify the absolute abundance of each unique TCRbeta CDR3 region. T cell fraction was estimated by normalizing TCRbeta template counts to usable DNA, which was measured by amplifying reference genes present in all nucleated cells. Repertoire TCRs were annotated as SARS-CoV-2-specific by exact matching of V gene, CDR3 amino acid sequence and J gene to a known reactive TCR set. The reference SARS-CoV-2 TCR set came from MIRA and was filtered for enrichment in COVID-19-positive ImmuneCODE repertoires, removing public or cross-reactive TCRs. Using the MIRA antigens, annotated TCRs were further analysed by specific ORF or by position within an ORF. Depth was the summed frequency of annotated unique rearrangements, while breadth was defined as annotated unique rearrangements over total unique productive rearrangements. Two-sided Wilcoxon rank-sum tests were applied when comparing TCR breadth between groups. The source is immuneACCESS, and TCRdb retained only in-frame sequences with V and J called. Part of the clones is not carried over; for the studies checked, unresolved V genes explain less than half of this, and the remainder is unexplained. V, J and clone size were drawn from that table, and D and trimming were deduced from the DNA. A total of under 550,000 clones appear in this sample, around 90% of them only once. Clones ranked in the top ten supply more than 10% of the sample.

Comments on this clone: It has no known antigen specificity. It has no much larger one-base neighbor in the sample; base qualities were not kept.

The chain couples TRBV6-1 to TRBJ2-4; the best D guess is TRBD2, with 6 bases matching. Sequenced material: peripheral blood, taken in a trial of Ad26.COV2.S vaccine versus placebo. This receptor was taken from a person aged 18 to 59 who received the Ad26.COV2.S COVID-19 vaccine or a placebo. The CDR3 region reads CVVLANIAKNIQYF. In nucleotides, the sequence is TGTGTGGTACTAGCCAACATAGCCAAAAACATTCAGTACTTC.